This T cell receptor beta chain came from a study of HIV-infected children after antiretroviral therapy interruption. As to treatment: PENTA 11 planned treatment interruption arm or continuous ART arm. Trimming cost V 6 bases and J 4 bases; bases outside gene matches: 5. The CDR3 is 14 residues long. Germline V gene sequence: CDR1 SNHLY, CDR2 FYNNEI. RNA-based 3' RACE libraries used unique molecular identifiers. TCRdb ran MiXCR on the 3' RACE reads and lists one entry per CDR3 protein. The sample includes 15,000 to 16,000 distinct CDR3 sequences, roughly 3.5% of them seen just once. Notes on the study in general: The Gini coefficient of naive CD4+ repertoires rose, returning to baseline by 3 years.

This clonotype was seen ten or more times. The antigen remains unidentified. The chain joins TRBV2 to TRBJ2-3, with 9 bases that match TRBD2. The sequencing here drew on CD45RA+ CD4+ T cells from PBMCs, taken from a donor given antiretroviral therapy, either interrupted or continuous. Subset here: naive CD4+ CD45RA+ CD45RO- T cells. This clonotype originated in a child between 2 and 17 years old with HIV. The CDR3 coding sequence is TGTGCCAGCAGGAGAGAGCGGGGGGCAGATACGCAGTATTTT. Its protein is CASRRERGADTQYF.